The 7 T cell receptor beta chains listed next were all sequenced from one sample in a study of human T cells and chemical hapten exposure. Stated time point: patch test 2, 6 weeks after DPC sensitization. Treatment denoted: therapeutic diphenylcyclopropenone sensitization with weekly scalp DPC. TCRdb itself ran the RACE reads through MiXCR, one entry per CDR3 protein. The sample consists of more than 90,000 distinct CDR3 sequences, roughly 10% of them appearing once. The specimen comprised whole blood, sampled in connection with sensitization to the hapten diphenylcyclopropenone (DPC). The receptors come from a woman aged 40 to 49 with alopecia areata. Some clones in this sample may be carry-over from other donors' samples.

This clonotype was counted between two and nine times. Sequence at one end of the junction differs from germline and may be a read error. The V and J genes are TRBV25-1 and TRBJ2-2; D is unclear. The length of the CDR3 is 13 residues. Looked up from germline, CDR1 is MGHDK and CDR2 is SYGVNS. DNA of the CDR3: TGTGTCAGCAGTGCTGGTGGTTGGGGGGAGCTGTTTTTT. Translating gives CVSSAGGWGELFF.

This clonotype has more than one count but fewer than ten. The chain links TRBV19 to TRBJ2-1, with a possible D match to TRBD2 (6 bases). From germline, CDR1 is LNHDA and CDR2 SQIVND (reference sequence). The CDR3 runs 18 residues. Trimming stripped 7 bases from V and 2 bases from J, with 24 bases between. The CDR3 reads CASTPLVRLDKTYNEQFF. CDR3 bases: TGTGCCAGTACCCCCCTGGTGAGACTAGATAAAACCTACAATGAGCAGTTCTTC.

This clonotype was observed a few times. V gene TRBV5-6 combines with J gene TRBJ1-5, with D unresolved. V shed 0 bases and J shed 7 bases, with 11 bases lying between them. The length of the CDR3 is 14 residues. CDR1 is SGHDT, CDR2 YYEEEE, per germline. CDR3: CASSLALGGQPQHF. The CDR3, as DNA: TGTGCCAGCAGCTTGGCTCTGGGAGGCCAGCCCCAGCATTTT.

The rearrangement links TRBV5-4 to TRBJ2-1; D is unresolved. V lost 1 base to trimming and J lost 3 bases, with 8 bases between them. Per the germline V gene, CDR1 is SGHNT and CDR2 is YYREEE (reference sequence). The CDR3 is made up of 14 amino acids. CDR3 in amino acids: CASSLSADYNEQFF. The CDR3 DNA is TGTGCCAGCAGCTTGTCGGCGGACTACAATGAGCAGTTCTTC.

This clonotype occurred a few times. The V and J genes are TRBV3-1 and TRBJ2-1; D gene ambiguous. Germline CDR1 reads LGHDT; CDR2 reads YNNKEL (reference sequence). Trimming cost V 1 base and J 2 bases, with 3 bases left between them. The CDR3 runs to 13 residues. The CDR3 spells CASSQAPYNEQFF. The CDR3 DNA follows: TGTGCCAGCAGCCAAGCACCCTACAATGAGCAGTTCTTC.

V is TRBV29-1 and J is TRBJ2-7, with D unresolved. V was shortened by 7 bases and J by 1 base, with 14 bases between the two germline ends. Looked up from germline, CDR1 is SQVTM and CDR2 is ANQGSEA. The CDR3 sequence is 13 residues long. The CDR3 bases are TGCAGCGCCTACTTTCCGGATTCCTACGAGCAGTACTTC. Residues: CSAYFPDSYEQYF.

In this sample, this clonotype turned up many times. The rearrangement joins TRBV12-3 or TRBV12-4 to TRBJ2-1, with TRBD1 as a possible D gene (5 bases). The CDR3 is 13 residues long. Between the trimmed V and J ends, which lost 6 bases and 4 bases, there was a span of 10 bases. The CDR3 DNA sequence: TGTGCCAGCAGAGACGGACAATACAATGAGCAGTTCTTC. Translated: CASRDGQYNEQFF.